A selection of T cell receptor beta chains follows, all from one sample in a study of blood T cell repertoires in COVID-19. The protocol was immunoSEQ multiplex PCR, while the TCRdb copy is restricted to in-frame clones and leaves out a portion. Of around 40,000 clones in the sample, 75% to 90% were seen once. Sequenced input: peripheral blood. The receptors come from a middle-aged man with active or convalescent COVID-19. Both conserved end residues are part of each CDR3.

CASTLSVGGGSPLHF,TRBV7-2,15
CASSDLGQATYNEQFF,TRBV2,16
CASSALWPGELFF,TRBV6-1,13
CASSPAAAGPEAFF,TRBV18,14
CASSLGAGTGEAFF,TRBV7-2,14
CARAGQSQETQYF,TRBV2,13
CASSVGGEDTEAFF,TRBV9,14
CASSEGSQGLTPLHF,TRBV2,15
CASRFQGSSTDTQYF,TRBV7-3,15
CASSLLVRAATNEKLFF,TRBV5-1,17
CASSILGQGIGEAFF,TRBV19,15
CASSLDPSRGAFF,TRBV11-2,13
CASSLDWLSGANVLTF,TRBV11-2,16
CASQALETQYF,TRBV6-5,11
CASSYSSGRANEQFF,TRBV6-5,15
CASSPRGTSGYEQYF,TRBV9,15